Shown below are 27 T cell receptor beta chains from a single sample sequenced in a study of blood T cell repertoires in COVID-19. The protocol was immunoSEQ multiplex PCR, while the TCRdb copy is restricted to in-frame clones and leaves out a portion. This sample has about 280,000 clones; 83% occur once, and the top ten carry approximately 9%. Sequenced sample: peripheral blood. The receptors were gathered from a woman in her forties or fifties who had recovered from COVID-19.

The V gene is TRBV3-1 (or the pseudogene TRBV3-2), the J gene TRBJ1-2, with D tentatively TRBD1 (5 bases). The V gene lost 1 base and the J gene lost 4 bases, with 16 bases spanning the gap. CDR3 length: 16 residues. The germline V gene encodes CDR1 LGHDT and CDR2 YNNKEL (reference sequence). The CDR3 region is CASSQGVVNRFYGYTF. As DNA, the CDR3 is TGTGCCAGCAGCCAAGGGGTAGTTAACAGGTTCTATGGCTACACCTTC.

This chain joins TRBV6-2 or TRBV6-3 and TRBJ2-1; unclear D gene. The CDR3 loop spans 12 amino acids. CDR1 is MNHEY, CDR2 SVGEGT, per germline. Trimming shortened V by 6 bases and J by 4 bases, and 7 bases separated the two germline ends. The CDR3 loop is CASSAQYNEQFF. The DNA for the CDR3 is TGTGCCAGCAGCGCGCAATACAATGAGCAGTTCTTC.

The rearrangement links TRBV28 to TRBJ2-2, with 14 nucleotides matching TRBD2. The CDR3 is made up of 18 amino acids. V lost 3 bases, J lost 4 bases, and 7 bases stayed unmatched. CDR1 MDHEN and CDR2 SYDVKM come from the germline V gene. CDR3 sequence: CASSLGTSGSHFTGELFF. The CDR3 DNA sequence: TGTGCCAGCAGTTTGGGGACTAGCGGGAGTCATTTCACCGGGGAGCTGTTTTTT.

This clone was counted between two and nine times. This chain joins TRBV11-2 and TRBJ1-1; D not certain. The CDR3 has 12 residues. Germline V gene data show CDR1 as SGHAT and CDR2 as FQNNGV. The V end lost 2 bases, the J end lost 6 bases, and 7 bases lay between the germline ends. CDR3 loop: CASSLFFSEAFF. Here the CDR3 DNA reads TGTGCCAGCAGCTTATTTTTCTCTGAAGCTTTCTTT.

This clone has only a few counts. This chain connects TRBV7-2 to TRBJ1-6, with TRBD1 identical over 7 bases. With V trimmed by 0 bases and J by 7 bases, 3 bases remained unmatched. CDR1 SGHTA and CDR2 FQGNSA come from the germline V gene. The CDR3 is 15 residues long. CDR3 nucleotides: TGTGCCAGCAGCTTAGCACAGGGGAGGAATTCACCCCTCCACTTT. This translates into CASSLAQGRNSPLHF.

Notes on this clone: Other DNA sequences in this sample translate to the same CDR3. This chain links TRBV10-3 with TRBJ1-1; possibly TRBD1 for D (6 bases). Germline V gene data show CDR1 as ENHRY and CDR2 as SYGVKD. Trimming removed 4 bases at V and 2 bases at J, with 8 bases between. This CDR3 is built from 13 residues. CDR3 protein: CAISGTVNTEAFF. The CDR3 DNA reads TGTGCCATCAGTGGGACAGTTAACACTGAAGCTTTCTTT.

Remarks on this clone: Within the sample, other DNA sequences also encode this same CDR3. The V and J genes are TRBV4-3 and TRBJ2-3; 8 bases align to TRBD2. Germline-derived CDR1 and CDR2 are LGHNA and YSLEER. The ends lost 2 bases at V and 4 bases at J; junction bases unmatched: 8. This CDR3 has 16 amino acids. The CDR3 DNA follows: TGCGCCAGCAGCCAATCGATGAGCGGGGGAGCAGATACGCAGTATTTT. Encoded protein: CASSQSMSGGADTQYF.

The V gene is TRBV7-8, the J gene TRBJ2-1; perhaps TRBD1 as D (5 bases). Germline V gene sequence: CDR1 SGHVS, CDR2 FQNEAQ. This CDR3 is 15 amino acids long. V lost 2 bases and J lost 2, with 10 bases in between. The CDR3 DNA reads TGTGCCAGCAGCTTACGCAGGGCAACCTACAATGAGCAGTTCTTC. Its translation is CASSLRRATYNEQFF.

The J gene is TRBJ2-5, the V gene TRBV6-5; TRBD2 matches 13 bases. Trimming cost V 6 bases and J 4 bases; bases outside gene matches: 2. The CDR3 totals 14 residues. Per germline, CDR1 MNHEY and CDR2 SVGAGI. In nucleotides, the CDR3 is TGTGCCAGCAGCAGACTAGCGGGGGGAGAGACCCAGTACTTC. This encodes CASSRLAGGETQYF.

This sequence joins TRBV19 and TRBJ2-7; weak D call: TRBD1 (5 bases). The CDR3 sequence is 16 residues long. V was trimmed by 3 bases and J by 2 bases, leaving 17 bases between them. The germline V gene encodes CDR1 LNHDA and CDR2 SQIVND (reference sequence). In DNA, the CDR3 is TGTGCCAGTAGTATCCCCAACAGGTCCCCAACCTACGAGCAGTACTTC. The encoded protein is CASSIPNRSPTYEQYF.

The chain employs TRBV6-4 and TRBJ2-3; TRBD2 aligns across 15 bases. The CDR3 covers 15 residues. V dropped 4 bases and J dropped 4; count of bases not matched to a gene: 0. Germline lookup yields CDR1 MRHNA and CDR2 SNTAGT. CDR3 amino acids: CASSGTSGGADTQYF. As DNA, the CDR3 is TGTGCCAGCAGTGGGACTAGCGGGGGGGCAGATACGCAGTATTTT.

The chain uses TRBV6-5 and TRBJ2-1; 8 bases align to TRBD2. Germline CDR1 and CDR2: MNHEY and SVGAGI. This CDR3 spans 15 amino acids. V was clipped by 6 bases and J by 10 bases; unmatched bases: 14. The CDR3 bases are TGTGCCAGCAGCCCCCAAAGGCTGCGGGGGGCCGAGCAGTTCTTC. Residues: CASSPQRLRGAEQFF.

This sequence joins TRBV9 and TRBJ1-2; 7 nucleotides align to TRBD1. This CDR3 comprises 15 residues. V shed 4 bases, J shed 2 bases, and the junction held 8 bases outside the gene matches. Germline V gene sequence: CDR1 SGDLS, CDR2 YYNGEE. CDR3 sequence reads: CASSSQGIANYGYTF. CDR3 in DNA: TGTGCCAGCAGCTCACAGGGGATCGCGAACTATGGCTACACCTTC.

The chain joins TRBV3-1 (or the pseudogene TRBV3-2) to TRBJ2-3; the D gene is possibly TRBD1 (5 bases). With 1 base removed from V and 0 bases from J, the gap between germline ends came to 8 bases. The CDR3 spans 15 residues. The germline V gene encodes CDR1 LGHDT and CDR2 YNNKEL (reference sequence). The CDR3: CASSQGRQSTDTQYF. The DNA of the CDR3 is TGTGCCAGCAGCCAAGGCCGACAGAGCACAGATACGCAGTATTTT.

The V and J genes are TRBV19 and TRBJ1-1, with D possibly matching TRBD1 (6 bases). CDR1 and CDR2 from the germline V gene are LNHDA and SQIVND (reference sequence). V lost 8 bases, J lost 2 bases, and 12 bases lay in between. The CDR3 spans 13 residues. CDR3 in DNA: TGTGCCAGTGGATACAGGGAAAACACTGAAGCTTTCTTT. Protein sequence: CASGYRENTEAFF.

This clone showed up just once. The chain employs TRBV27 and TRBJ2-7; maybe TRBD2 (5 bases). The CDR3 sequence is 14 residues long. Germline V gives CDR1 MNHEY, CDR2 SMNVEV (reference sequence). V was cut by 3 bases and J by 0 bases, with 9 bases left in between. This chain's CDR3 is CASSFSAGSYEQYF. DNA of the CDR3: TGTGCCAGCAGTTTCTCGGCGGGCTCCTACGAGCAGTACTTC.

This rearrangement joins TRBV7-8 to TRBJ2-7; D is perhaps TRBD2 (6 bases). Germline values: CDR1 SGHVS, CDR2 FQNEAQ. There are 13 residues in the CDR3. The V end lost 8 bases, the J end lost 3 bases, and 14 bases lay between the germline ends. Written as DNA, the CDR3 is TGTGCCAGCCGGCTAGCGAGGAACTACGAGCAGTACTTC. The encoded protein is CASRLARNYEQYF.

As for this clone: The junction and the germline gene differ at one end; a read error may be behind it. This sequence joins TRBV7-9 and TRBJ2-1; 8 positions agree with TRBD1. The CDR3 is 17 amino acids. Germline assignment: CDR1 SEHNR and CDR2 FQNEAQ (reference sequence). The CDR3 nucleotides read TGTGCCAGCAGCTTAGTGACTGGGACAGGCTCCCACAATGAGCAGTTCTTC. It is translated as CASSLVTGTGSHNEQFF. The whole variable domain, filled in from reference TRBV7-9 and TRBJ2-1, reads DTGVSQNPRHKITKRGQNVTFRCDPISEHNRLYWYRQTLGQGPEFLTYFQNEAQLEKSRLLSDRFSAERPKGSFSTLEIQRTEQGDSAMYLCASSLVTGTGSHNEQFFGPGTRLTVL.

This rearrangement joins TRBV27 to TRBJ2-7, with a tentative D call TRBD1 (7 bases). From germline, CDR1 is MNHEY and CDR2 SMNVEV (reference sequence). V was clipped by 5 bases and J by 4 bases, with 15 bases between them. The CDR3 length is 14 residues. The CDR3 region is CASSKEQGRYEQYF. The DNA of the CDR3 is TGTGCCAGCAGTAAAGAACAGGGGAGGTACGAGCAGTACTTC.

The CDR3 coding sequence is TGTGCCAGCAGCGTAGGGCAGAACTATGGCTACACCTTC. Residues: CASSVGQNYGYTF. The chain has TRBV9 and TRBJ1-2; D not certain. The CDR3 spans 13 residues. V was trimmed by 0 bases and J by 2 bases, leaving 5 bases between them. Looked up from germline, CDR1 is SGDLS and CDR2 is YYNGEE.

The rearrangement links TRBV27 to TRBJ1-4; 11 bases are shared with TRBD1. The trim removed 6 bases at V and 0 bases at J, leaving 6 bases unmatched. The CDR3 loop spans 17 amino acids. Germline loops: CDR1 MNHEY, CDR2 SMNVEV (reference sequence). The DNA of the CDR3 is TGTGCCAGCAGGTTAGGGACAGGGGGTCCAACTAATGAAAAACTGTTTTTT. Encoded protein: CASRLGTGGPTNEKLFF.

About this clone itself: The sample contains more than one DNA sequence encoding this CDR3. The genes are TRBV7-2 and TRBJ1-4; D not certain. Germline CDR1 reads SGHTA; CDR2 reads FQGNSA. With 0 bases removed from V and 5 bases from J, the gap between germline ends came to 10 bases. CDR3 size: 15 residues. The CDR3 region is CASSLAGGINEKLFF. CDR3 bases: TGTGCCAGCAGCTTAGCCGGTGGTATAAATGAAAAACTGTTTTTT. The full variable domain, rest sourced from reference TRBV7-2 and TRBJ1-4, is GAGVSQSPSNKVTEKGKDVELRCDPISGHTALYWYRQSLGQGLEFLIYFQGNSAPDKSGLPSDRFSAERTGGSVSTLTIQRTQQEDSAVYLCASSLAGGINEKLFFGSGTQLSVL.

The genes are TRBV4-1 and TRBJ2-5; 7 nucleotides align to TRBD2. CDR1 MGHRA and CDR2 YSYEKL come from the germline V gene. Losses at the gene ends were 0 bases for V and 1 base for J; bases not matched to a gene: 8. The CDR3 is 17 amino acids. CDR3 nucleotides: TGCGCCAGCAGCCAAGATAAGCTAGCGGAAACCCAAGAGACCCAGTACTTC. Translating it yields CASSQDKLAETQETQYF.

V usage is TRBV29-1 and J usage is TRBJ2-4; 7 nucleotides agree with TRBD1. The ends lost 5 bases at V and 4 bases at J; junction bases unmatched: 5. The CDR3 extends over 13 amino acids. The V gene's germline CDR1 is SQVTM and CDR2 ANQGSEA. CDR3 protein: CSVSGQVKNIQYF. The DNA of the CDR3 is TGCAGCGTTAGCGGACAGGTTAAAAACATTCAGTACTTC.

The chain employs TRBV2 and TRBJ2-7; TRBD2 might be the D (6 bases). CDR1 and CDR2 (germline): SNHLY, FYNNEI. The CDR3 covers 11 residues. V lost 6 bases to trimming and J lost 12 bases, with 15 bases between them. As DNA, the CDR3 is TGTGCCAGCAGGACCGGGGGTATCCTGTACTTC. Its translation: CASRTGGILYF.

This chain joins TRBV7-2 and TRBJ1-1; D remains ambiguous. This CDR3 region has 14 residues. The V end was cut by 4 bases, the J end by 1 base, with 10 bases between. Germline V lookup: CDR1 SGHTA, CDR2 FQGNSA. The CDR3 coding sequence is TGTGCCAGCAGCTCCGGGTCTGGGAACACTGAAGCTTTCTTT. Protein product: CASSSGSGNTEAFF.

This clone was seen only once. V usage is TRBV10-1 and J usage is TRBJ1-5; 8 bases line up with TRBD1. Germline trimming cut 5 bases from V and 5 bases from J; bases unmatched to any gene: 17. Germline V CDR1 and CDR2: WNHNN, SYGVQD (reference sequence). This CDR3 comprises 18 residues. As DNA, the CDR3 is TGCGCCAGCAGTCCGGGCGGGGTCTGCAGGGGGCGCGATCAGCCCCAGCATTTT. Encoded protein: CASSPGGVCRGRDQPQHF.